A selection of T cell receptor beta chains follows, all from one sample in a study of blood T cell repertoires in COVID-19. Using immunoSEQ multiplex PCR, the repertoire was profiled, and TCRdb retains in-frame clones only, with some absent. Seen here are nearly 350,000 clones, about 90% observed once, and the top ten hold under 1.3%. The sequenced sample was PBMCs or T cells enriched from blood (not recorded which). All receptors come from a woman in her 30s who had recovered from COVID-19. The CDR3 runs from the conserved cysteine through the conserved F or W. The D gene is left open where the match is weak. Some rows have no size entry. The others give once, few or many, or a class for an expanded clone.

D: .
J: TRBJ2-7
V: TRBV6-5
size: .
DNA: TGTGCCAGCAGTTATCAGGGGAGCGAGCAGTACTTC
CDR3: CASSYQGSEQYF

D: .
J: TRBJ1-3
V: TRBV5-1
size: .
DNA: TGCGCCAGCAGCTTGTCAGGGACTGGAAACACCATATATTTT
CDR3: CASSLSGTGNTIYF

D: .
J: TRBJ2-7
V: TRBV28
size: .
DNA: TGTGCCAGCAGTTTATATTACAGGGTTATTGCCTACGAGCAGTACTTC
CDR3: CASSLYYRVIAYEQYF

D: TRBD2
J: TRBJ2-7
V: TRBV6-2/TRBV6-3
size: .
DNA: TGTGCCAGCAGTTTCCGGACTAGCGGGGGGCGTTCTACCTACGAGCAGTACTTC
CDR3: CASSFRTSGGRSTYEQYF

D: .
J: TRBJ1-1
V: TRBV5-1
size: once
DNA: TGCGCCAGCAGCTTGGGCGAGGCGGGGGCGAACACTGAAGCTTTCTTT
CDR3: CASSLGEAGANTEAFF

D: .
J: TRBJ2-1
V: TRBV2
size: .
DNA: TGTGCCAGCAGAAGAACAGATTCTCATTACAATGAGCAGTTCTTC
CDR3: CASRRTDSHYNEQFF

D: TRBD2
J: TRBJ2-3
V: TRBV5-6
size: .
DNA: TGTGCCAGCAGCCCCCCGACTAGCGGCAGCACAGATACGCAGTATTTT
CDR3: CASSPPTSGSTDTQYF

D: .
J: TRBJ2-7
V: TRBV12-3/TRBV12-4
size: .
DNA: TGTGCCAGCAGTTTCGCCGGCGAGCAGTACTTC
CDR3: CASSFAGEQYF

D: TRBD1
J: TRBJ1-1
V: TRBV28
size: .
DNA: TGTGCCAGCAGAACCCCGGGGACAGGAGGGAACACTGAAGCTTTCTTT
CDR3: CASRTPGTGGNTEAFF

D: .
J: TRBJ1-3
V: TRBV18
size: few
DNA: TGTGCCAGCTCACCACCGGAAGGGGTCGGAAACACCATATATTTT
CDR3: CASSPPEGVGNTIYF

D: .
J: TRBJ2-7
V: TRBV6-2/TRBV6-3
size: once
DNA: TGTGCCAGCAGCGGAGGGGCGTACGAGCAGTACTTC
CDR3: CASSGGAYEQYF

D: TRBD1
J: TRBJ1-4
V: TRBV5-1
size: few
DNA: TGCGCCAGCAGCTTGGTACCGGGACAGGGTGAAAAACTGTTTTTT
CDR3: CASSLVPGQGEKLFF

D: .
J: TRBJ1-5
V: TRBV6-5
size: .
DNA: TGTGCCAGCAGTAGGGGGAGCAATCAGCCCCAGCATTTT
CDR3: CASSRGSNQPQHF

D: .
J: TRBJ1-5
V: TRBV19
size: .
DNA: TGTGCCAGTAGCTTGCACTCTACCAATCAGCCCCAGCATTTT
CDR3: CASSLHSTNQPQHF

D: .
J: TRBJ2-7
V: TRBV7-6
size: few
DNA: TGTGCCAGCAGCTTACTCCTCGGAGACGAGCAGTACTTC
CDR3: CASSLLLGDEQYF

D: TRBD2
J: TRBJ2-2
V: TRBV7-2
size: .
DNA: TGTGCCAGCAGCTTAGGGATTCTAGCGGGGGGGTCGAACACCGGGGAGCTGTTTTTT
CDR3: CASSLGILAGGSNTGELFF

D: TRBD2
J: TRBJ2-2
V: TRBV7-2
size: .
DNA: TGTGCCAGCAGCTGGACTAGCGGGGGGGCCGGTTGGGCCGGGGAGCTGTTTTTT
CDR3: CASSWTSGGAGWAGELFF

D: .
J: TRBJ2-1
V: TRBV7-6
size: .
DNA: TGTGCCAGCAGTAGGTCAGCGGGGACATACAATGAGCAGTTCTTC
CDR3: CASSRSAGTYNEQFF

D: TRBD1
J: TRBJ2-7
V: TRBV7-8
size: .
DNA: TGTGCCAGCAGCTTAGCCCCTTTCCCCCCGACAGGGGGCATGTCCTACGAGCAGTACTTC
CDR3: CASSLAPFPPTGGMSYEQYF

D: TRBD2
J: TRBJ2-2
V: TRBV11-2
size: .
DNA: TGTGCCAGCAGCCGGACTAGCGGGGGGCCAAACACCGGGGAGCTGTTTTTT
CDR3: CASSRTSGGPNTGELFF

D: .
J: TRBJ1-2
V: TRBV7-9
size: .
DNA: TGTGCCAGCAGCTTAGAAGAATTGGTGACAATGGATGGCTACACCTTC
CDR3: CASSLEELVTMDGYTF

D: .
J: TRBJ1-6
V: TRBV5-1
size: few
DNA: TGCGCCAGCAGCGTAAATACAGGGCGGAATTCACCCCTCCACTTT
CDR3: CASSVNTGRNSPLHF

D: TRBD1
J: TRBJ1-1
V: TRBV6-2/TRBV6-3
size: .
DNA: TGTGCCAGCAGTTACTCCCCGACAGGGAGAGAGGCACTCGGCACTGAAGCTTTCTTT
CDR3: CASSYSPTGREALGTEAFF

D: TRBD1
J: TRBJ2-3
V: TRBV23-1
size: .
DNA: TGCTACCGGACAGGAAGCACAGATACGCAGTATTTT
CDR3: CYRTGSTDTQYF

D: TRBD2
J: TRBJ2-3
V: TRBV5-1
size: .
DNA: TGCGCCAGCAGCTTCGCGGGGGGGTATTCAGATACGCAGTATTTT
CDR3: CASSFAGGYSDTQYF

D: TRBD1
J: TRBJ2-1
V: TRBV7-9
size: .
DNA: TGTGCCAGCAGCCACCAGGCTGGGACAGGGCCCAATGAGCAGTTCTTC
CDR3: CASSHQAGTGPNEQFF

D: TRBD2
J: TRBJ2-5
V: TRBV5-5
size: .
DNA: TGTGCCAGCAGCTTGGATCCGCGGGGGGCCGTGGAGACCCAGTACTTC
CDR3: CASSLDPRGAVETQYF

D: TRBD1
J: TRBJ1-5
V: TRBV2
size: .
DNA: TGTGCCAGCAGGAGGGACAGCGTTAGCAATCAGCCCCAGCATTTT
CDR3: CASRRDSVSNQPQHF

D: .
J: TRBJ1-5
V: TRBV27
size: .
DNA: TGTGCCAAGCAGAGAAGCTCACAGCCCAATCAGCCCCAGCATTTT
CDR3: CAKQRSSQPNQPQHF

D: TRBD1
J: TRBJ2-7
V: TRBV28
size: .
DNA: TGTGCCAGCAGTTTACCCGGACAGGGGGTCGAGCAGTACTTC
CDR3: CASSLPGQGVEQYF

D: TRBD2
J: TRBJ2-5
V: TRBV9
size: once
DNA: TGTGCCAGCAGCGGGACTAGCGGGGGGGCTGGGGAGACCCAGTACTTC
CDR3: CASSGTSGGAGETQYF

D: .
J: TRBJ1-2
V: TRBV3-1/TRBV3-2
size: .
DNA: TGTGCCAGCAGCCAAGGTCGCGCTGGCTACACCTTC
CDR3: CASSQGRAGYTF

D: .
J: TRBJ2-1
V: TRBV6-2/TRBV6-3
size: .
DNA: TGTGCCAGCAGTTTGATCGGGGGTGAGCAGTTCTTC
CDR3: CASSLIGGEQFF

D: TRBD1
J: TRBJ2-2
V: TRBV5-1
size: .
DNA: TGCGCCAGCAGCTTGCAGGGGGCCCCGGCCGGGGAGCTGTTTTTT
CDR3: CASSLQGAPAGELFF

D: .
J: TRBJ1-5
V: TRBV21-1
size: .
DNA: TGTGCCACCGACCAGGGGGCGTGCAATCAGCCCCAGCATTTT
CDR3: CATDQGACNQPQHF

D: .
J: TRBJ2-2
V: TRBV5-1
size: .
DNA: TGCGCCAGCAGCCGGCCGGACTCGAACACCGGGGAGCTGTTTTTT
CDR3: CASSRPDSNTGELFF

D: TRBD1
J: TRBJ1-1
V: TRBV15
size: .
DNA: TGTGCCACCAGCAGGGTACAGGGGAAGGCCACTGAAGCTTTCTTT
CDR3: CATSRVQGKATEAFF

D: TRBD2
J: TRBJ2-5
V: TRBV27
size: .
DNA: TGTGCCAGCAGTTTAGGGGCTAGCGGGGAGACCCAGTACTTC
CDR3: CASSLGASGETQYF

D: .
J: TRBJ1-3
V: TRBV14
size: .
DNA: TGTGCCAGCAGCCGCTTAGGGACTGACTCTGGAAACACCATATATTTT
CDR3: CASSRLGTDSGNTIYF

D: TRBD1
J: TRBJ1-2
V: TRBV27
size: .
DNA: TGTGCCAGCAGTCCGGGGACAGGAACCTATGGCTACACCTTC
CDR3: CASSPGTGTYGYTF

D: .
J: TRBJ1-2
V: TRBV5-1
size: .
DNA: TGCGCCAGCAGCTTGGAGGGGTTGTCCTATGGCTACACCTTC
CDR3: CASSLEGLSYGYTF

D: .
J: TRBJ1-1
V: TRBV5-1
size: .
DNA: TGCGCCAGCAGCAGGGGGACGACCCGAGACCTGGTTTTCTTT
CDR3: CASSRGTTRDLVFF

D: .
J: TRBJ2-2
V: TRBV27
size: .
DNA: TGTGCCAGCAGTTTATCTACGAACACCGGGGAGCTGTTTTTT
CDR3: CASSLSTNTGELFF

D: .
J: TRBJ1-3
V: TRBV5-6
size: .
DNA: TGTGCCAGCAGCTTCAGGGCTGGAAACACCATATATTTT
CDR3: CASSFRAGNTIYF

D: TRBD2
J: TRBJ2-5
V: TRBV7-2
size: .
DNA: TGTGCCAGCAGCTTAGAGGTAGCGGGGGGACAAGAGACCCAGTACTTC
CDR3: CASSLEVAGGQETQYF

D: .
J: TRBJ1-1
V: TRBV6-5
size: .
DNA: TGTGCCAGCAGTTACCACAGGGTAGGAACGAACACTGAAGCTTTCTTT
CDR3: CASSYHRVGTNTEAFF

D: TRBD2
J: TRBJ2-3
V: TRBV4-2
size: .
DNA: TGTGCCAGCAGCCAGACAGCATCGGGACTAGCCTTATCGGATACGCAGTATTTT
CDR3: CASSQTASGLALSDTQYF

D: .
J: TRBJ2-1
V: TRBV9
size: .
DNA: TGTGCCAGCAGCGTAACGAGCAATGAGCAGTTCTTC
CDR3: CASSVTSNEQFF

D: .
J: TRBJ2-5
V: TRBV5-1
size: .
DNA: TGCGCCAGCAGCTTGTGGGGGCCCGAACAAGAGACCCAGTACTTC
CDR3: CASSLWGPEQETQYF

D: .
J: TRBJ2-5
V: TRBV29-1
size: .
DNA: TGCAGCGCAGCAACGGAAGAGACCCAGTACTTC
CDR3: CSAATEETQYF

D: .
J: TRBJ2-3
V: TRBV18
size: .
DNA: TGTGCCAGCTCACCACTATACAGGGATGAATGGACAGATACGCAGTATTTT
CDR3: CASSPLYRDEWTDTQYF

D: .
J: TRBJ1-5
V: TRBV2
size: .
DNA: TGTGCCAGCAGGGGGGGGTCCAATCAGCCCCAGCATTTT
CDR3: CASRGGSNQPQHF

D: .
J: TRBJ1-1
V: TRBV12-3/TRBV12-4
size: .
DNA: TGTGCCACGGGCGGGGACTCTGAAGCTTTCTTT
CDR3: CATGGDSEAFF

D: TRBD2
J: TRBJ2-5
V: TRBV27
size: .
DNA: TGTGCCAGCAGTTACAGGACTAGCGGGGGGGCCGGTCTGGAGACCCAGTACTTC
CDR3: CASSYRTSGGAGLETQYF